The 5 T cell receptor beta chains below all came from one sample that was sequenced in a study of type 1 regulatory T cells. Their antigens remain unidentified. TCRdb redid the calling of the reads with MiXCR, one entry per CDR3 protein. The table records approximately 43,000 distinct CDR3 sequences, 9% to 15% of them present only once. The material sequenced was cultured non-Tr1 T cells, either the whole culture or a sorted T cell fraction (not recorded which). The receptors here all came from a human donor in good health.

This clonotype has ten or more counts. The chain links TRBV28 to TRBJ2-1; the D gene is possibly TRBD2 (5 bases). Trimming removed 6 bases from V and 9 bases from J, with 15 bases in between. The CDR3 totals 13 residues. Germline-derived CDR1 and CDR2 are MDHEN and SYDVKM. The CDR3 DNA sequence: TGTGCCAGCAGAGACGGCGGGTTGGGTGAGCAGTTCTTC. Protein sequence: CASRDGGLGEQFF. The full variable domain, its missing parts supplied by reference TRBV28 and TRBJ2-1, is DVKVTQSSRYLVKRTGEKVFLECVQDMDHENMFWYRQDPGLGLRLIYFSYDVKMKEKGDIPEGYSVSREKKERFSLILESASTNQTSMYLCASRDGGLGEQFFGPGTRLTVL.

This clonotype appeared a single time. The rearrangement links TRBV7-3 to TRBJ2-1, with D possibly called TRBD1 or TRBD2 (7 bases each). With 5 bases removed from V and 6 bases from J, the gap between germline ends came to 14 bases. This CDR3 region has 14 residues. CDR1 and CDR2 (germline): SGHTA, FQGTGA. The CDR3 bases are TGTGCCAGCAGCCGGGGAGGGGGCCTCAATGAGCAGTTCTTC. Amino acids: CASSRGGGLNEQFF.

There are many counts of this clonotype. V is TRBV20-1 and J is TRBJ1-5, with D possibly being TRBD1 (5 bases). Per the germline V gene, CDR1 is DFQATT and CDR2 is SNEGSKA (reference sequence). The CDR3 spans 13 residues. The V end lost 5 bases, the J end lost 0 bases, and 8 bases lay between the germline ends. CDR3 bases: TGCAGTGCTGGGGGATATAGCAATCAGCCCCAGCATTTT. Its translation is CSAGGYSNQPQHF.

The chain carries TRBV5-1 and TRBJ2-3, with unresolved D. This CDR3 is 14 amino acids long. CDR1 is SGHRS and CDR2 is YFSETQ in the germline V gene. V lost 6 bases and J 2 bases, leaving 13 bases between the germline ends. The CDR3 loop reads CASTLGLLTDTQYF. The CDR3 DNA is TGCGCCAGCACCCTAGGGCTTCTCACAGATACGCAGTATTTT.

This clonotype was detected ten times or more. The chain recombines TRBV29-1 with TRBJ2-1; 9 bases are shared with TRBD2. V lost 7 bases and J lost 5; bases outside the gene matches: 9. Per germline, CDR1 SQVTM and CDR2 ANQGSEA. The CDR3 totals 14 residues. CDR3: CSGLAVDPNNEQFF. CDR3 bases: TGCAGCGGACTAGCGGTGGATCCCAACAATGAGCAGTTCTTC.